Below are 14 T cell receptor beta chains sequenced from a single sample in a study of graft-versus-host responses after intestinal transplantation. Their antigens remain unidentified. Produced via immunoSEQ multiplex PCR; TCRdb's table is partial and in-frame only. Here the sample spans 90,000 to 130,000 clones, around 90% being singletons. The sample in question was unstimulated CD4+ T cells sorted from spleen or lymph node cells, obtained before transplant. The receptors stem from a human donor who was the organ donor for an intestinal transplant.

V and J are TRBV18 and TRBJ2-7, with D possibly being TRBD1 (5 bases). Germline V CDR1 and CDR2: KGHSH, LQKENI. The V and J ends lost 2 bases and 3 bases respectively, with 11 bases between them. This CDR3 is built from 14 residues. The CDR3 region is CASSPGASGYEQYF. The CDR3 nucleotides are TGTGCCAGCTCACCAGGGGCCTCGGGCTACGAGCAGTACTTC.

This chain uses TRBV4-2 with TRBJ2-3; TRBD2 matches at 14 bases. Per germline, CDR1 LGHNA and CDR2 YNFKEQ. The CDR3 covers 19 residues. V was clipped by 4 bases and J by 0 bases; unmatched bases: 9. Here the CDR3 reads CASSLGLAGVILSTDTQYF. The CDR3 DNA reads as TGTGCCAGCAGCCTGGGACTAGCGGGAGTCATACTTAGCACAGATACGCAGTATTTT.

The table lists this clone with a count of one. The chain joins TRBV5-8 to TRBJ2-3; D ambiguous. The CDR3 covers 11 residues. CDR1 is SGHTS, CDR2 YDEGEE, per germline. V was clipped by 4 bases and J by 3 bases, with 3 bases between them. The CDR3 here is CASSTTDTQYF. In nucleotides, the CDR3 is TGTGCCAGCAGCACGACAGATACGCAGTATTTT.

The V call is TRBV6-9, the J call TRBJ1-2; D unresolved. With 3 bases removed from V and 2 bases from J, the gap between germline ends came to 7 bases. Germline-derived CDR1 and CDR2 are MNHGY and SVAAGI. There are 13 residues in the CDR3. This CDR3 reads CASSYGPNYGYTF. As DNA, the CDR3 is TGTGCCAGCAGTTACGGGCCCAACTATGGCTACACCTTC.

The J gene is TRBJ2-1, the V gene TRBV4-3; TRBD2 might be the D (6 bases). Germline CDR1 reads LGHNA; CDR2 reads YSLEER. The CDR3 is 15 residues long. The V gene lost 0 bases and the J gene lost 3 bases, with 9 bases spanning the gap. The CDR3 sequence is CASSQDNGGYNEQFF. Written as DNA, the CDR3 is TGCGCCAGCAGCCAAGATAACGGGGGCTACAATGAGCAGTTCTTC.

The CDR3 reads CASSYPQTGVPPQHF. CDR3 in DNA: TGTGCCAGTAGTTACCCCCAGACAGGGGTTCCGCCCCAGCATTTT. The rearrangement links TRBV19 to TRBJ1-5; 8 nucleotides align to TRBD1. The germline V gene has CDR1 LNHDA and CDR2 SQIVND (reference sequence). Trimming removed 5 bases from V and 9 bases from J; junction bases left unmatched: 12. This CDR3 has 15 residues.

The chain combines TRBV5-1 with TRBJ2-7; TRBD2 is a possible D gene (6 bases). V dropped 0 bases and J dropped 4 bases, with 14 bases sitting between them. Germline V CDR1 and CDR2: SGHRS, YFSETQ. The CDR3 consists of 15 residues. The CDR3 sequence is CASSLGSGVGYEQYF. The CDR3 DNA follows: TGCGCCAGCAGCTTGGGATCGGGAGTCGGATACGAGCAGTACTTC.

V usage is TRBV5-6 and J usage is TRBJ2-7; the D is unclear. Looked up from germline, CDR1 is SGHDT and CDR2 is YYEEEE. Between the trimmed V and J ends, which lost 4 bases and 0 bases, there was a span of 11 bases. The CDR3 spans 14 residues. The CDR3 DNA is TGTGCCAGCAGCGTGTCTGTGGGCTCCTACGAGCAGTACTTC. Amino acids: CASSVSVGSYEQYF.

The chain combines TRBV4-1 with TRBJ1-2, with D unclear. Per the germline V gene, CDR1 is MGHRA and CDR2 is YSYEKL. V was cut by 3 bases and J by 1 base, with 9 bases left in between. CDR3 length: 14 amino acids. CDR3: CASSQPADNYGYTF. In nucleotides, the CDR3 is TGCGCCAGCAGCCAGCCAGCCGATAACTATGGCTACACCTTC.

This sequence joins TRBV19 and TRBJ2-1, with 13 bases fitting TRBD2. CDR3 length: 14 amino acids. With 5 bases clipped from V and 10 bases from J, the junction kept 5 bases outside the gene matches. CDR1 and CDR2 (germline): LNHDA, SQIVND (reference sequence). The CDR3 region is CASSSGLAGVEQFF. The CDR3 DNA follows: TGTGCCAGTAGTTCCGGACTAGCGGGAGTAGAGCAGTTCTTC.

CDR3 region: CASSLQGAGELFF. The CDR3 DNA reads as TGTGCCAGCAGCCTTCAGGGCGCCGGGGAGCTGTTTTTT. The chain carries TRBV2 and TRBJ2-2, with TRBD1 as a possible D gene (5 bases). With 6 bases removed from V and 6 bases from J, the gap between germline ends came to 11 bases. Per the germline V gene, CDR1 is SNHLY and CDR2 is FYNNEI. This CDR3 comprises 13 residues.

V and J are TRBV7-3 and TRBJ2-3; D may be TRBD2 (6 bases). The germline gives CDR1 SGHTA, CDR2 FQGTGA. The CDR3 contains 15 residues. The V end lost 5 bases, the J end lost 2 bases, and 14 bases lay between the germline ends. The CDR3 DNA reads TGTGCCAGCAGCCCCCAGGGAGGTTCCACAGATACGCAGTATTTT. It translates to CASSPQGGSTDTQYF.

V and J are TRBV19 and TRBJ1-5; 8 nucleotides agree with TRBD1. V was pared by 5 bases and J by 5 bases, with 2 bases of the junction left unmatched. This CDR3 has 13 amino acids. The germline gives CDR1 LNHDA, CDR2 SQIVND (reference sequence). CDR3 DNA sequence: TGTGCCAGTAGTCAGACAGGGGATCAGCCCCAGCATTTT. This sequence encodes CASSQTGDQPQHF.

The chain recombines TRBV9 with TRBJ2-1; TRBD2 matches 9 bases. V lost 0 bases and J lost 5; bases outside the gene matches: 9. CDR3 length equals 17 residues. Germline assignment: CDR1 SGDLS and CDR2 YYNGEE. The CDR3 region is CASSVAGAGGVNNEQFF. The DNA of the CDR3 is TGTGCCAGCAGCGTAGCTGGGGCGGGAGGGGTAAACAATGAGCAGTTCTTC.